The 27 T cell receptor beta chains listed next were all sequenced from one sample in a study of T cells in Graves' hyperthyroidism and ophthalmopathy. Researchers amplified the TCR beta CDR3 regions from RNA transcripts. First-round RT-PCR targeting the TCR CDR3 was performed with the HTBI primer set. TCRdb itself ran the multiplex PCR reads through MiXCR, one entry per CDR3 protein. The sample contains some 350,000 distinct CDR3 sequences, 25% of which appear only once. Specimen: blood. These receptors came from a man aged 45-65 years with Graves' hyperthyroidism.

This clonotype was counted between two and nine times. The CDR3: CASSSHRYTGLEQYF. The CDR3 coding sequence is TGTGCCAGCAGCTCTCACAGGTACACCGGTCTCGAGCAGTACTTC. The chain couples TRBV5-8 to TRBJ2-7, with TRBD1 as a possible D gene (5 bases). Trimming took 3 bases from V and 6 from J, leaving 19 bases between them. From germline, CDR1 is SGHTS and CDR2 YDEGEE. The CDR3 spans 15 residues.

With respect to this clonotype: This may stem from a read error, because a much larger clone lies one nucleotide away. The CDR3 loop is CASSLGAGGLAASNEQFF. The CDR3 DNA is TGTGCCAGCAGTTTAGGGGCAGGGGGGCTAGCGGCCTCCAATGAGCAGTTCTTC. The rearrangement links TRBV6-5 to TRBJ2-1; D possibly matches TRBD1 or TRBD2 (7 bases each). V was trimmed by 4 bases and J by 6 bases, leaving 25 bases between them. Germline CDR1 MNHEY, CDR2 SVGAGI. This CDR3 spans 18 amino acids.

This clonotype showed up just a few times. V is TRBV30 and J is TRBJ2-7; the match to TRBD1 covers 9 bases. This CDR3 comprises 14 residues. Germline CDR1 and CDR2: GTSNPN and SVGIG (reference sequence). With V trimmed by 8 bases and J by 5 bases, 13 bases remained unmatched. CDR3 amino acids: CASRLTGGTHEQYF. The CDR3 DNA reads as TGTGCCAGTAGGTTGACAGGGGGGACCCACGAGCAGTACTTC. Filled out from reference TRBV30 and TRBJ2-7, the complete variable domain reads SQTIHQWPATLVQPVGSPLSLECTVEGTSNPNLYWYRQAAGRGLQLLFYSVGIGQISSEVPQNLSASRPQDRQFILSSKKLLLSDSGFYLCASRLTGGTHEQYFGPGTRLTVT.

The chain has TRBV28 and TRBJ1-6; D is unresolved. The V gene lost 3 bases and the J gene lost 0 bases, with 3 bases spanning the gap. This CDR3 contains 14 residues. In germline, CDR1 is MDHEN, CDR2 SYDVKM. The CDR3 DNA follows: TGTGCCAGCAGTTTGGGCTCCTATAATTCACCCCTCCACTTT. The encoded protein is CASSLGSYNSPLHF. The whole variable domain, filled in from reference TRBV28 and TRBJ1-6, reads DVKVTQSSRYLVKRTGEKVFLECVQDMDHENMFWYRQDPGLGLRLIYFSYDVKMKEKGDIPEGYSVSREKKERFSLILESASTNQTSMYLCASSLGSYNSPLHFGNGTRLTVT.

This clonotype was seen only a few times. The chain uses TRBV6-1 and TRBJ2-5; D is possibly TRBD1 (5 bases). The CDR3 runs to 12 residues. Trimming pared 10 bases from V and 5 bases from J, leaving 14 bases between. Germline assignment: CDR1 MNHNS and CDR2 SASEGT. CDR3 loop: CATGQPGETQYF. CDR3 bases: TGTGCCACCGGACAACCCGGGGAGACCCAGTACTTC.

On this clonotype itself: With a much larger clone just one base away, this may be a read error. The chain employs TRBV3-1 and TRBJ1-1; perhaps TRBD1 as D (5 bases). The germline CDR1 and CDR2 sequences are LGHDT and YNNKEL (reference sequence). The CDR3 totals 15 residues. The CDR3 here is CASSPLGTTNAEAFF. The CDR3 DNA is TGTGCCAGCAGCCCCCTGGGGACCACGAACGCTGAAGCTTTCTTT.

This clonotype was seen a handful of times. This chain links TRBV7-9 with TRBJ1-2; D is unclear. CDR3 length equals 13 residues. The V gene's germline CDR1 is SEHNR and CDR2 FQNEAQ (reference sequence). V was trimmed by 0 bases and J by 8 bases, leaving 10 bases between them. The CDR3 DNA sequence: TGTGCCAGCAGCTTAGCCCAGTTCGGAGGCTACACCTTC. Its protein is CASSLAQFGGYTF.

This clonotype has a count of ten or more. V and J are TRBV29-1 and TRBJ2-1; D may be TRBD1 (5 bases). Germline assignment: CDR1 SQVTM and CDR2 ANQGSEA. The V end was cut by 6 bases, the J end by 0 bases, with 15 bases between. The CDR3 runs to 15 residues. This chain's CDR3 is CSVSNGHLSYNEQFF. CDR3 nucleotide sequence: TGCAGCGTCTCAAACGGACACCTCTCCTACAATGAGCAGTTCTTC.

This clonotype was observed a few times. The chain combines TRBV20-1 with TRBJ2-1, with TRBD2 matching over 12 bases. The CDR3 extends over 15 amino acids. The V gene's germline CDR1 is DFQATT and CDR2 SNEGSKA (reference sequence). V was clipped by 7 bases and J by 4 bases; unmatched bases: 8. CDR3 residues: CSGARTSGKYNEQFF. CDR3 DNA: TGCAGTGGGGCGAGGACTAGCGGGAAATACAATGAGCAGTTCTTC.

In this sample, this clonotype turned up a few times. V gene TRBV7-8 combines with J gene TRBJ1-3, with D tentatively TRBD1 (6 bases). The V end lost 3 bases, the J end lost 0 bases, and 12 bases lay between the germline ends. Germline-derived CDR1 and CDR2 are SGHVS and FQNEAQ. This CDR3 region has 16 residues. In nucleotides, the CDR3 is TGTGCCAGCAGCTTCTTCCGGGACACCTCTGGAAACACCATATATTTT. Its translation: CASSFFRDTSGNTIYF.

The chain carries TRBV10-3 and TRBJ1-1, with 8 nucleotides matching TRBD1. The CDR3 totals 14 residues. The V gene end was trimmed by 6 bases and the J gene end by 1 base; junction bases not matched to a gene: 4. Germline V gene data show CDR1 as ENHRY and CDR2 as SYGVKD. This CDR3 is CAIRDRAQNTEAFF. CDR3 DNA sequence: TGTGCCATCAGGGACAGGGCTCAGAACACTGAAGCTTTCTTT.

CDR3 in amino acids: CAWSRDRPYGYTF. The DNA for the CDR3 is TGTGCCTGGAGTCGGGACAGACCCTATGGCTACACCTTC. The chain carries TRBV30 and TRBJ1-2; 7 bases line up with TRBD1. CDR3 length: 13 amino acids. The ends lost 2 bases at V and 4 bases at J; junction bases unmatched: 4. Per the germline V gene, CDR1 is GTSNPN and CDR2 is SVGIG (reference sequence).

The CDR3 bases are TGTGCCGCCCAGGGGGCGGGAGCTAACGAGCAGTACTTC. It yields the protein CAAQGAGANEQYF. The chain combines TRBV11-2 with TRBJ2-7, with D maybe TRBD1 (8 bases). CDR3 size: 13 residues. CDR1 and CDR2 from the germline V gene are SGHAT and FQNNGV. V was pared by 11 bases and J by 5 bases, with 19 bases between.

The V gene is TRBV29-1, the J gene TRBJ2-1, with 12 nucleotides matching TRBD2. The CDR3 consists of 13 residues. CDR1 SQVTM and CDR2 ANQGSEA come from the germline V gene. V was pared by 4 bases and J by 10 bases, with 5 bases of the junction left unmatched. This CDR3 reads CSVGLAGVGEQFF. CDR3 bases: TGCAGCGTTGGACTAGCGGGAGTCGGCGAGCAGTTCTTC.

The rearrangement uses TRBV6-2 or TRBV6-3 and TRBJ2-2; D uncertain. This CDR3 spans 13 amino acids. Germline V gene data show CDR1 as MNHEY and CDR2 as SVGEGT. V dropped 2 bases and J dropped 5 bases, with 6 bases sitting between them. CDR3 amino acids: CASSYGGTGELFF. The CDR3 DNA reads TGTGCCAGCAGTTACGGCGGAACCGGGGAGCTGTTTTTT.

This clonotype was observed at least ten times. The genes are TRBV18 and TRBJ2-3; 9 bases map to TRBD1. V gave up 5 bases and J gave up 5 bases; unmatched junction bases: 8. The germline V gene has CDR1 KGHSH and CDR2 LQKENI. This CDR3 region has 15 residues. CDR3 amino acids: CASSEGQGFGDTQYF. Here the CDR3 DNA reads TGTGCCAGCTCAGAGGGACAGGGTTTCGGAGATACGCAGTATTTT.

In nucleotides, the CDR3 is TGTGCCAGCAGTTTACTCACAGGGGATTCACCCCTCCACTTT. The encoded protein is CASSLLTGDSPLHF. This sequence joins TRBV27 and TRBJ1-6, with 7 positions matching TRBD1. The CDR3 consists of 14 residues. Germline loops: CDR1 MNHEY, CDR2 SMNVEV (reference sequence). V lost 2 bases and J lost 8; bases outside the gene matches: 3.

This clonotype has a count of ten or more. The rearrangement joins TRBV2 to TRBJ1-1; D is unclear. CDR1 and CDR2 from the germline V gene are SNHLY and FYNNEI. Trimming shortened V by 10 bases and J by 2 bases, and 17 bases separated the two germline ends. The CDR3 has 14 amino acids. The CDR3 loop reads CAKARAGDNTEAFF. As DNA, the CDR3 is TGTGCCAAAGCCCGGGCAGGCGACAACACTGAAGCTTTCTTT.

This rearrangement joins TRBV7-3 to TRBJ2-1; D might be TRBD2 (6 bases). The CDR3 has 16 residues. Germline loops: CDR1 SGHTA, CDR2 FQGTGA. The V end lost 5 bases, the J end lost 0 bases, and 14 bases lay between the germline ends. The CDR3 here is CASSPRTSNSYNEQFF. The CDR3 DNA is TGTGCCAGCAGCCCCCGTACTAGCAACTCCTACAATGAGCAGTTCTTC. The variable domain in full, with the rest retrieved from reference TRBV7-3 and TRBJ2-1, is GAGVSQTPSNKVTEKGKYVELRCDPISGHTALYWYRQSLGQGPEFLIYFQGTGAADDSGLPNDRFFAVRPEGSVSTLKIQRTERGDSAVYLCASSPRTSNSYNEQFFGPGTRLTVL.

This clonotype was detected a few times. The chain joins TRBV13 to TRBJ2-7, with 9 positions matching TRBD2. Looked up from germline, CDR1 is PRHDT and CDR2 is FYEKMQ (reference sequence). Trimming cost V 6 bases and J 7 bases; bases outside gene matches: 13. This CDR3 is 15 amino acids long. CDR3 region: CASRPFLAGTGEQYF. The CDR3 DNA reads TGTGCCAGCAGGCCCTTCCTAGCGGGAACAGGGGAGCAGTACTTC.

The chain couples TRBV7-9 to TRBJ1-1; no reliable D call. Germline V gene lookup returns CDR1 SEHNR and CDR2 FQNEAQ (reference sequence). Trimming stripped 5 bases from V and 0 bases from J, with 13 bases between. The CDR3 covers 15 residues. The CDR3 DNA follows: TGTGCCAGCAGCCCGGGAGGAATCATGAACACTGAAGCTTTCTTT. Protein sequence: CASSPGGIMNTEAFF.

This clonotype was detected only a few times. The V and J genes are TRBV7-2 and TRBJ2-7; 11 bases align to TRBD2. The CDR3 covers 15 residues. Germline CDR1 is SGHTA and CDR2 is FQGNSA. J gave up 5 bases and V 2 bases, and 5 bases lay outside the gene matches. The CDR3: CASSLSLAGDHEQYF. The CDR3 nucleotides read TGTGCCAGCAGCTTATCACTAGCGGGAGACCACGAGCAGTACTTC.

V gene TRBV12-3 or TRBV12-4 combines with J gene TRBJ2-7; D ambiguous. The germline V and J ends were trimmed by 5 bases and 6 bases, with 11 bases remaining between them. The CDR3 extends over 12 amino acids. CDR3 residues: CASSAIVREQYF. CDR3 DNA sequence: TGTGCCAGCAGTGCCATAGTTCGCGAGCAGTACTTC.

This clonotype was recorded many times. The rearrangement uses TRBV20-1 and TRBJ1-1; possible D gene TRBD1, 6 bases. Trimming took 4 bases from V and 0 from J, leaving 12 bases between them. CDR3 length: 14 amino acids. Germline V gene lookup returns CDR1 DFQATT and CDR2 SNEGSKA (reference sequence). CDR3 amino acids: CSATPGHMNTEAFF. The CDR3 coding sequence is TGCAGTGCTACCCCGGGACACATGAACACTGAAGCTTTCTTT.

This clonotype was seen a single time. The CDR3 nucleotides read TGCAGCGTTCCTGAACAGGGGGGAGGCTACACCTTC. Encoded protein: CSVPEQGGGYTF. The chain employs TRBV29-1 and TRBJ1-2; 8 bases map to TRBD1. The CDR3 has 12 amino acids. Germline CDR1 and CDR2: SQVTM and ANQGSEA. V was clipped by 5 bases and J by 8 bases; unmatched bases: 7.

In its sample, this clonotype was seen a few times. The chain carries TRBV14 and TRBJ2-3; maybe TRBD2 (6 bases). V lost 1 base to trimming and J lost 5 bases, with 16 bases between them. The germline gives CDR1 SGHDN, CDR2 FVKESK. The CDR3 extends over 16 amino acids. The DNA for the CDR3 is TGTGCCAGCAGCCAAGCGGTCCCGGGAGAGGTAGATACGCAGTATTTT. The encoded protein is CASSQAVPGEVDTQYF. The entire variable domain, with the rest obtained from reference TRBV14 and TRBJ2-3, is as follows: EAGVTQFPSHSVIEKGQTVTLRCDPISGHDNLYWYRRVMGKEIKFLLHFVKESKQDESGMPNNRFLAERTGGTYSTLKVQPAELEDSGVYFCASSQAVPGEVDTQYFGPGTRLTVL.

In this sample, this clonotype turned up a few times. This chain uses TRBV12-3 or TRBV12-4 with TRBJ1-1; D is ambiguous. Trimming removed 7 bases from V and 2 bases from J, with 14 bases in between. The CDR3 extends over 14 amino acids. The CDR3 sequence is CASTKTGFNTEAFF. CDR3 coding DNA: TGTGCCAGCACTAAGACGGGGTTCAACACTGAAGCTTTCTTT.